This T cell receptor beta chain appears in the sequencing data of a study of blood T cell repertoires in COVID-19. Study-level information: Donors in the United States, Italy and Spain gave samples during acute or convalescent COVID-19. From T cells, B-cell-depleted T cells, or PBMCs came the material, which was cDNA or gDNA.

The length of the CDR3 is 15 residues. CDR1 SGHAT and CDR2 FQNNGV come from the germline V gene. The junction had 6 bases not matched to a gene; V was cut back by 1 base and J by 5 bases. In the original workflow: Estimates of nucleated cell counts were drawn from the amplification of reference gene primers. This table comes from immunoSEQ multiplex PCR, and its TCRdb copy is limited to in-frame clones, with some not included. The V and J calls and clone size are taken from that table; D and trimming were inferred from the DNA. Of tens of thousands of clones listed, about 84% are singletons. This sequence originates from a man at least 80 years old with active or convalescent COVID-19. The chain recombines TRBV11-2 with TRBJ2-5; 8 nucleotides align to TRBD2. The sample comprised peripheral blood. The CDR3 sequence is CASSLGTSFGETQYF. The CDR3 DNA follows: TGTGCCAGCAGCTTAGGGACTAGCTTCGGGGAGACCCAGTACTTC. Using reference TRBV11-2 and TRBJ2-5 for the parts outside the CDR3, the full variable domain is EAGVAQSPRYKIIEKRQSVAFWCNPISGHATLYWYQQILGQGPKLLIQFQNNGVVDDSQLPKDRFSAERLKGVDSTLKIQPAKLEDSAVYLCASSLGTSFGETQYFGPGTRLLVL.